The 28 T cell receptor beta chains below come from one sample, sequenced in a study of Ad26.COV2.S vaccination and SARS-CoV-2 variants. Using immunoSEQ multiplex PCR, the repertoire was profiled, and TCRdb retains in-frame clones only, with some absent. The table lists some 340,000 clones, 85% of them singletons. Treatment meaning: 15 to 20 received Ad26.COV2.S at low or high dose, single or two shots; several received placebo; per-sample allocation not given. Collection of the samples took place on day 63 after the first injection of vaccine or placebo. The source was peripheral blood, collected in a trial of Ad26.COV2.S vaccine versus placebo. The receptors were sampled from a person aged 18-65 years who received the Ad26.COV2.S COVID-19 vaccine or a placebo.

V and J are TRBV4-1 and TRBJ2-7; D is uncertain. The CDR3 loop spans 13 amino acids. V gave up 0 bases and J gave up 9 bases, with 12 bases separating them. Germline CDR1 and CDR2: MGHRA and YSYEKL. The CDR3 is CASSQDRRRTQYF. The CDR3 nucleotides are TGCGCCAGCAGCCAAGATCGAAGAAGGACGCAGTACTTC.

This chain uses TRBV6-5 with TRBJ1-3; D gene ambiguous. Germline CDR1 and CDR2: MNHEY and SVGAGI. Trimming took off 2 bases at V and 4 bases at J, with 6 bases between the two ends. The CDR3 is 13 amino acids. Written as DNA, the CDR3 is TGTGCCAGCAGTTACACCGGGGGAAACACCATATATTTT. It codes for CASSYTGGNTIYF.

The CDR3: CASSLLGAHNEQFF. DNA of the CDR3: TGTGCCAGCAGCCTTCTGGGGGCGCACAATGAGCAGTTCTTC. The V call is TRBV9, the J call TRBJ2-1; D possibly corresponds to TRBD1 (6 bases). Germline CDR1 reads SGDLS; CDR2 reads YYNGEE. With 4 bases removed from V and 5 bases from J, the gap between germline ends came to 13 bases. There are 14 residues in the CDR3.

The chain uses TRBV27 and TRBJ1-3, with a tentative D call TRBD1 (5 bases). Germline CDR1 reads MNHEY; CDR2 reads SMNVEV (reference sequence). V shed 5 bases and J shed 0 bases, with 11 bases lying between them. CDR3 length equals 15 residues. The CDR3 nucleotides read TGTGCCAGCAGTAGGAGGGGAAACTCTGGAAACACCATATATTTT. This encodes CASSRRGNSGNTIYF.

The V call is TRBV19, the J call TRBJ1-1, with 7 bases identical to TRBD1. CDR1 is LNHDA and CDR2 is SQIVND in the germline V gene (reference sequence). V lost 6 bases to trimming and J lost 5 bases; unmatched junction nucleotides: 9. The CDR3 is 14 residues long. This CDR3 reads CASSTHRGGTEAFF. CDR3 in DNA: TGTGCCAGTAGCACGCACAGGGGAGGGACTGAAGCTTTCTTT.

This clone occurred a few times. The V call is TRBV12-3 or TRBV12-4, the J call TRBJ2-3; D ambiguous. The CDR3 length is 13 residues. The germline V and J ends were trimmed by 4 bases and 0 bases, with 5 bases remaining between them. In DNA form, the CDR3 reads TGTGCCAGCAGTTCTTACAGCACAGATACGCAGTATTTT. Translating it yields CASSSYSTDTQYF.

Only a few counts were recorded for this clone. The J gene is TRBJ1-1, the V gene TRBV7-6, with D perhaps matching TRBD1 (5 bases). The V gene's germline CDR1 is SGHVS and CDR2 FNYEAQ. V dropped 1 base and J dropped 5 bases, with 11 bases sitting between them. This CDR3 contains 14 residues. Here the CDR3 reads CASSLGGKGTEAFF. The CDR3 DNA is TGTGCCAGCAGCTTAGGGGGGAAGGGGACTGAAGCTTTCTTT.

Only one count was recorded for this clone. The CDR3 DNA sequence: TGTGCCAGCAAACGACAGGGGACGGGCACAGATACGCAGTATTTT. The encoded protein is CASKRQGTGTDTQYF. V usage is TRBV2 and J usage is TRBJ2-3; 8 bases are shared with TRBD1. V lost 7 bases to trimming and J lost 1 base; unmatched junction nucleotides: 7. CDR1 is SNHLY, CDR2 FYNNEI, per germline. The CDR3 sequence is 15 residues long.

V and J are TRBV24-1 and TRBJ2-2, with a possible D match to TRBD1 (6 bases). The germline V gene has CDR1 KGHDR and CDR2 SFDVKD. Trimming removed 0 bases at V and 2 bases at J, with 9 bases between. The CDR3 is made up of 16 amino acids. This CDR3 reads CATSDLMGQNTGELFF. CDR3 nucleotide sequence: TGTGCCACCAGTGATTTGATGGGACAAAACACCGGGGAGCTGTTTTTT.

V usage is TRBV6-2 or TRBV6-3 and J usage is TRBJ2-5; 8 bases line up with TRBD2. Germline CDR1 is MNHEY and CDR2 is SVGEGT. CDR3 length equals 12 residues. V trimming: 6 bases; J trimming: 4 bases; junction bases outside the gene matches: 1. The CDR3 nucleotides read TGTGCCAGCAGCGGACTAGCAGAGACCCAGTACTTC. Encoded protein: CASSGLAETQYF.

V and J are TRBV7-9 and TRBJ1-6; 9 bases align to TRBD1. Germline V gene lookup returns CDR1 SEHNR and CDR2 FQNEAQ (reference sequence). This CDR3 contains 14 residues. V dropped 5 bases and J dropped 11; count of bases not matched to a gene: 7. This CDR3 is CASSPGTGNTPLHF. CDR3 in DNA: TGTGCCAGCAGCCCTGGGACAGGGAACACACCCCTCCACTTT.

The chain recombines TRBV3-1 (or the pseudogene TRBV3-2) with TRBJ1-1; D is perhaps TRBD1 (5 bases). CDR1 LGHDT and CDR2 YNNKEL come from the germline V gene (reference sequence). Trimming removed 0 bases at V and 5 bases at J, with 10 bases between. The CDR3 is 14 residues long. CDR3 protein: CASSQDIRQTEAFF. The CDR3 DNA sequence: TGTGCCAGCAGCCAAGATATCCGACAGACTGAAGCTTTCTTT.

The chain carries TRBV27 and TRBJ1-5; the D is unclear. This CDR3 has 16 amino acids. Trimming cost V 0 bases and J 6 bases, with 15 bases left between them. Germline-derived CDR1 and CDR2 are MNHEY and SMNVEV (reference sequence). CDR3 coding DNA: TGTGCCAGCAGTTTATCTGGCGTCGGGTGGGGTCAGCCCCAGCATTTT. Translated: CASSLSGVGWGQPQHF.

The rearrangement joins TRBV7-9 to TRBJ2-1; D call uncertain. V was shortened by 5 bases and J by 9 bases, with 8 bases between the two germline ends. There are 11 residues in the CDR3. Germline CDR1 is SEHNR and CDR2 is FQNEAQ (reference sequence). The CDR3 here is CASSDQVEQFF. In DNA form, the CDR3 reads TGTGCCAGCAGCGACCAGGTTGAGCAGTTCTTC.

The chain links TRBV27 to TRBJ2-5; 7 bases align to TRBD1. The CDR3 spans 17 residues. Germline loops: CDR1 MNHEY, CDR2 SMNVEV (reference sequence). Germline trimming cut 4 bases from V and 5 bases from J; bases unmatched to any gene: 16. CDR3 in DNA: TGTGCCAGCAGTTCCCCCTCGCGACAGAGGGGGCGGGAGACCCAGTACTTC. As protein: CASSSPSRQRGRETQYF.

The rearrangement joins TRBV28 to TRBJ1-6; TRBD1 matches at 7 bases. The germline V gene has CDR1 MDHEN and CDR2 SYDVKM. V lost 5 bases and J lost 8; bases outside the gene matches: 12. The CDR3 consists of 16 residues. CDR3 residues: CASSPPRGRGDSPLHF. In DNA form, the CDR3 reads TGTGCCAGCAGTCCACCCCGGGGCAGGGGGGATTCACCCCTCCACTTT.

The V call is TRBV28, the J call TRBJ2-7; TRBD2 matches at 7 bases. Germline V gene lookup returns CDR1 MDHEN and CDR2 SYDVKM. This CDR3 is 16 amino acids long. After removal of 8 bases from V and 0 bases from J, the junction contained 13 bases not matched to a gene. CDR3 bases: TGTGCCAGCTATTCCAAGGGAGGGCCCAACTCCTACGAGCAGTACTTC. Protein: CASYSKGGPNSYEQYF.

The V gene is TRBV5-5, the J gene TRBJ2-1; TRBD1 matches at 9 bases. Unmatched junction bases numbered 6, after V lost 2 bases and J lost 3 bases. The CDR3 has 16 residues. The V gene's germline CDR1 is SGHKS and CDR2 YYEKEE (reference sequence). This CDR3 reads CASSFYGTGIYNEQFF. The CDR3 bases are TGTGCCAGCAGCTTTTACGGGACAGGGATCTACAATGAGCAGTTCTTC.

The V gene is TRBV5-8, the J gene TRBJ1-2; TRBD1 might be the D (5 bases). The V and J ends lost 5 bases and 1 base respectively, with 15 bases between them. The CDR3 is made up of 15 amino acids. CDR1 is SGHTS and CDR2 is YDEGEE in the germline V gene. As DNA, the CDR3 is TGTGCCAGCAGGCCCGGGGGTACATTTAACTATGGCTACACCTTC. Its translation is CASRPGGTFNYGYTF.

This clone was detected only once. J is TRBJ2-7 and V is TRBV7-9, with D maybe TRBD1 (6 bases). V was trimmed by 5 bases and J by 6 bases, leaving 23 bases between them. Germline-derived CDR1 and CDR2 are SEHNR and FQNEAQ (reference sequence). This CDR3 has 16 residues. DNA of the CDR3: TGTGCCAGCAGCCCCCCCCCGGACAGACCCCTTTCCGAGCAGTACTTC. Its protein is CASSPPPDRPLSEQYF. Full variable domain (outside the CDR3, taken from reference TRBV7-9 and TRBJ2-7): DTGVSQNPRHKITKRGQNVTFRCDPISEHNRLYWYRQTLGQGPEFLTYFQNEAQLEKSRLLSDRFSAERPKGSFSTLEIQRTEQGDSAMYLCASSPPPDRPLSEQYFGPGTRLTVT.

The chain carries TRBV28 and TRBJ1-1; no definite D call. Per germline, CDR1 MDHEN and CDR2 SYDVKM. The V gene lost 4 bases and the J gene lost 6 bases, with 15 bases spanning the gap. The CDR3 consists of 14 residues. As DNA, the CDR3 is TGTGCCAGCAGTTCCAGGCCCCCAACCGCTGAAGCTTTCTTT. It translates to CASSSRPPTAEAFF.

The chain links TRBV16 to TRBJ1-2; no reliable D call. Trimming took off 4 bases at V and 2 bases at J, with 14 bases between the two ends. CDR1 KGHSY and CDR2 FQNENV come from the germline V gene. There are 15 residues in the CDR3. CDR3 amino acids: CASSLKSTTNYGYTF. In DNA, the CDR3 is TGTGCCAGCAGCCTAAAATCGACAACGAACTATGGCTACACCTTC.

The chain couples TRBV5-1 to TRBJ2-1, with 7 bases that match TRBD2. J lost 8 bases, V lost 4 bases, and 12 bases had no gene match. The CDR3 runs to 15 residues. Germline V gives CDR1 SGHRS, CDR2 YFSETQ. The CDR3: CASSGSGAYVDEQFF. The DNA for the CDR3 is TGCGCCAGCAGCGGGAGCGGGGCCTACGTCGATGAGCAGTTCTTC. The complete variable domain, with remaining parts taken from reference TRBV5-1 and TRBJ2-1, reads KAGVTQTPRYLIKTRGQQVTLSCSPISGHRSVSWYQQTPGQGLQFLFEYFSETQRNKGNFPGRFSGRQFSNSRSEMNVSTLELGDSALYLCASSGSGAYVDEQFFGPGTRLTVL.

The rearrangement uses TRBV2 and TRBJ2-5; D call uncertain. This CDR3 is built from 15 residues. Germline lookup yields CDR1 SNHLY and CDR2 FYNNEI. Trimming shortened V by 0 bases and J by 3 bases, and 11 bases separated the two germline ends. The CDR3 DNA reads TGTGCCAGCAGTGAAGCGCCCTACTTTAAAGAGACCCAGTACTTC. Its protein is CASSEAPYFKETQYF.

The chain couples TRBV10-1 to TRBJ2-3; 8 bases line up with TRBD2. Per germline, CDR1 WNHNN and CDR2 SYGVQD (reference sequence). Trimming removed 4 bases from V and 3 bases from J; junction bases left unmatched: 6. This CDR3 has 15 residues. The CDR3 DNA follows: TGCGCCAGCAGTGGGAGTGGACTAGCAACAGATACGCAGTATTTT. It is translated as CASSGSGLATDTQYF.

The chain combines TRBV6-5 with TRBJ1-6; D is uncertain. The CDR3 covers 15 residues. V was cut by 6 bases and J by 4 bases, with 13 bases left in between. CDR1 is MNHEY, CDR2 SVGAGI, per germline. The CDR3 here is CASSPLGRYNSPLHF. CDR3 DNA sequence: TGTGCCAGCAGCCCCTTAGGGCGATATAATTCACCCCTCCACTTT.

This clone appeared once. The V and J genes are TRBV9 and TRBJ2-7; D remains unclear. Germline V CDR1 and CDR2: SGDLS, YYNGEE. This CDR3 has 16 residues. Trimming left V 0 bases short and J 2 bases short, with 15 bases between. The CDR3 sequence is CASSVGWAVRTYEQYF. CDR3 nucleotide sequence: TGTGCCAGCAGCGTAGGATGGGCAGTCCGGACCTACGAGCAGTACTTC.

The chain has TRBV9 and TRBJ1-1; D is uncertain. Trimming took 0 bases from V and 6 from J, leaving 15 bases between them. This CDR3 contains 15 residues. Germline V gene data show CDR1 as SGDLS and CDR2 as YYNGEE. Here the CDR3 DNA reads TGTGCCAGCAGCGTAGGTGTGGGTAGGGAGTCTGAAGCTTTCTTT. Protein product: CASSVGVGRESEAFF.